Listed below are T cell receptor beta chains from one sample, sequenced in a study of T cells after yellow fever vaccination. MiXCR was run by TCRdb on the 5' RACE reads, yielding one entry per CDR3 protein. The table has over 250,000 distinct CDR3 sequences, around 5.3% seen once. The sequenced sample was CD4+ T cells sorted from PBMCs, obtained on the day of the yellow fever booster vaccination. Every receptor here comes from a man aged 18 to 29 who received the YFV17D yellow fever vaccine. Each CDR3 is given with its conserved first and last residue. D genes are given only for firm matches. Clone size is not always given. Where it is, it says once, few, many or a class for expanded clones.

j_gene | len | v_gene | abundance | d_gene | CDR3aa | CDR3nt
TRBJ2-3 | 15 | TRBV29-1 | few | TRBD1 | CSGSRTGGYTDTQYF | TGCAGCGGTTCCCGGACAGGGGGCTACACAGATACGCAGTATTTT
TRBJ1-3 | 15 | TRBV7-7 | - | TRBD1 | CASSLTGGAGNTIYF | TGTGCTAGCAGCCTGACAGGGGGTGCTGGAAACACCATATATTTT
TRBJ2-1 | 15 | TRBV2 | many | - | CASSDMHYTLDEQFF | TGTGCCAGCAGTGATATGCACTACACCTTAGATGAGCAGTTCTTC
TRBJ2-1 | 14 | TRBV6-5 | few | - | CASSYGQIRNEQFF | TGTGCCAGCAGTTATGGACAGATCCGCAATGAGCAGTTCTTC
TRBJ2-7 | 15 | TRBV7-3 | - | TRBD1 | CASSVQPGGLYEQYF | TGTGCCAGCAGCGTTCAACCAGGGGGCCTCTACGAGCAGTACTTC
TRBJ1-2 | 15 | TRBV12-3/TRBV12-4 | few | - | CASSYSTAGKYGYTF | TGTGCCAGCAGTTACTCCACGGCGGGGAAGTATGGCTACACCTTC
TRBJ1-3 | 13 | TRBV2 | - | - | CASLGLAGNTIYF | TGTGCCAGCTTGGGCCTCGCTGGAAACACCATATATTTT
TRBJ2-3 | 15 | TRBV10-3 | few | TRBD2 | CATLTSGGSTDTQYF | TGTGCCACCCTGACTAGCGGGGGAAGCACAGATACGCAGTATTTT
TRBJ2-2 | 14 | TRBV9 | - | - | CASSVVTSPGELFF | TGTGCCAGCAGCGTAGTAACTTCTCCCGGGGAGCTGTTTTTT
TRBJ2-1 | 13 | TRBV6-5 | - | TRBD2 | CASSYASGGEQFF | TGTGCCAGCAGTTACGCTAGCGGGGGAGAGCAGTTCTTC
TRBJ1-1 | 14 | TRBV20-1 | few | TRBD1 | CSARPGQENTEAFF | TGCAGTGCCCGCCCGGGACAGGAGAACACTGAAGCTTTCTTT
TRBJ2-3 | 14 | TRBV7-2 | many | - | CASSLGGGSDTQYF | TGTGCCAGCAGCTTAGGAGGCGGATCAGATACGCAGTATTTT
TRBJ1-1 | 14 | TRBV3-1 | few | - | CASSQEWGSAEAFF | TGTGCCAGCAGCCAAGAATGGGGGTCGGCTGAAGCTTTCTTT
TRBJ1-1 | 12 | TRBV10-3 | few | - | CAISLPQGAAFF | TGTGCCATCTCCCTCCCTCAGGGCGCTGCTTTCTTT
TRBJ1-2 | 15 | TRBV6-6 | - | TRBD1 | CASRDLGQGAYGYTF | TGTGCCAGCAGAGACCTTGGACAGGGGGCCTATGGCTACACCTTC
TRBJ2-3 | 13 | TRBV6-2/TRBV6-3 | - | - | CASPHRVGDTQYF | TGTGCCAGCCCCCACAGGGTGGGAGATACGCAGTATTTT
TRBJ2-2 | 14 | TRBV19 | - | - | CASSIEAYTGELFF | TGTGCCAGTAGTATAGAGGCTTACACCGGGGAGCTGTTTTTT
TRBJ1-6 | 15 | TRBV7-2 | few | - | CARSLAVVGNSPLHF | TGTGCCCGCAGCTTAGCGGTCGTTGGGAATTCACCCCTCCACTTT
TRBJ1-1 | 14 | TRBV12-3/TRBV12-4 | few | - | CASSFQTGNTEAFF | TGTGCCAGCAGTTTTCAGACGGGGAACACTGAAGCTTTCTTT
TRBJ1-2 | 17 | TRBV4-3 | few | TRBD1 | CASSQSEHGTVLYGYTF | TGCGCCAGCAGCCAATCCGAACACGGGACAGTACTCTATGGCTACACCTTC
TRBJ2-2 | 14 | TRBV20-1 | few | TRBD1 | CSATRDRGTGELFF | TGCAGTGCTACCCGGGACAGGGGGACCGGGGAGCTGTTTTTT
TRBJ2-1 | 12 | TRBV2 | - | TRBD2 | CASSSPRGGWFF | TGTGCCAGCAGCAGTCCTCGGGGGGGTTGGTTCTTC
TRBJ2-7 | 13 | TRBV2 | - | TRBD2 | CASSRGDSYEQYF | TGTGCCAGCAGTCGGGGGGACTCCTACGAGCAGTACTTC
TRBJ1-2 | 14 | TRBV5-1 | few | - | CASSEWRGVGGYTF | TGCGCCAGCAGCGAATGGAGAGGGGTCGGAGGCTACACCTTC
TRBJ2-6 | 15 | TRBV4-2 | - | - | CASSRALRGANVLTF | TGTGCCAGCAGCCGAGCCTTGAGGGGGGCCAACGTCCTGACTTTC
TRBJ2-5 | 14 | TRBV6-2/TRBV6-3 | few | - | CASSYMGRQETQYF | TGTGCCAGCAGTTACATGGGTAGGCAAGAGACCCAGTACTTC
TRBJ2-7 | 14 | TRBV10-3 | few | - | CAISAATGSYEQYF | TGTGCCATCAGTGCGGCCACCGGGTCCTACGAGCAGTACTTC
TRBJ2-1 | 13 | TRBV29-1 | - | TRBD1 | CSVVDRVPNEQFF | TGCAGCGTTGTTGACAGGGTTCCCAATGAGCAGTTCTTC
TRBJ2-7 | 15 | TRBV18 | few | - | CASSPVRGSSYEQYF | TGTGCCAGCTCACCAGTCAGGGGTTCATCCTACGAGCAGTACTTC
TRBJ1-1 | 12 | TRBV20-1 | many | - | CSARVDDGQAFF | TGCAGTGCTAGAGTGGACGACGGACAAGCTTTCTTT
TRBJ1-1 | 15 | TRBV5-1 | many | - | CASSLPGAGHTEAFF | TGCGCCAGCAGCCTCCCCGGGGCGGGACACACTGAAGCTTTCTTT
TRBJ2-3 | 13 | TRBV2 | few | - | CASSDDPGDTQYF | TGTGCCAGCAGTGACGACCCGGGAGATACGCAGTATTTT
TRBJ2-5 | 15 | TRBV6-2/TRBV6-3 | - | TRBD2 | CASSYSLAGVGAQYF | TGTGCCAGCAGTTACTCCCTAGCGGGGGTTGGGGCCCAGTACTTC
TRBJ2-1 | 14 | TRBV13 | many | TRBD2 | CASSRGRPYNEQFF | TGTGCCAGCAGCCGCGGGAGGCCCTACAATGAGCAGTTCTTC
TRBJ2-4 | 15 | TRBV7-9 | many | - | CASSAKGVGKNIQYF | TGTGCCAGCAGCGCCAAGGGGGTAGGCAAAAACATTCAGTACTTC
TRBJ2-7 | 11 | TRBV30 | few | - | CAWSMLYEQYF | TGTGCCTGGAGTATGCTCTACGAGCAGTACTTC
TRBJ1-2 | 13 | TRBV12-5 | - | - | CASGSYRTYGYTF | TGTGCTAGTGGTTCGTACAGGACTTACGGCTACACCTTC
TRBJ2-5 | 14 | TRBV29-1 | many | - | CSVGPGPDQETQYF | TGCAGCGTTGGGCCGGGACCCGACCAAGAGACCCAGTACTTC
TRBJ2-2 | 13 | TRBV7-8 | many | - | CASSFRVAGELFF | TGTGCCAGCAGCTTCAGGGTGGCCGGGGAGCTGTTTTTT
TRBJ1-2 | 13 | TRBV3-1 | once | - | CASSQSLVGGYTF | TGTGCCAGCAGCCAATCCCTGGTTGGCGGCTACACCTTC